This T cell receptor (beta chain) stems from a study of blood T cell repertoires in COVID-19. Overall study context: The United States, Italy and Spain provided the acute and convalescent COVID-19 samples.

Assay used: immunoSEQ multiplex PCR; TCRdb lists only in-frame clones, some missing. Here the sample spans under 300,000 clones, approximately 86% being singletons. The CDR3 runs 16 residues. Germline assignment: CDR1 LNHDA and CDR2 SQIVND (reference sequence). V lost 10 bases to trimming and J lost 6 bases; unmatched junction nucleotides: 18. This clonotype was sampled from a young woman with acute or convalescent COVID-19. The rearrangement uses TRBV19 and TRBJ2-7, with 10 bases aligning to TRBD1. Sequencing input: peripheral blood. CDR3 bases: TGTGCCAAGGCGGGACAGGGGAAGGTAGCTTCCGGCGAGCAGTACTTC. This translates into CAKAGQGKVASGEQYF.